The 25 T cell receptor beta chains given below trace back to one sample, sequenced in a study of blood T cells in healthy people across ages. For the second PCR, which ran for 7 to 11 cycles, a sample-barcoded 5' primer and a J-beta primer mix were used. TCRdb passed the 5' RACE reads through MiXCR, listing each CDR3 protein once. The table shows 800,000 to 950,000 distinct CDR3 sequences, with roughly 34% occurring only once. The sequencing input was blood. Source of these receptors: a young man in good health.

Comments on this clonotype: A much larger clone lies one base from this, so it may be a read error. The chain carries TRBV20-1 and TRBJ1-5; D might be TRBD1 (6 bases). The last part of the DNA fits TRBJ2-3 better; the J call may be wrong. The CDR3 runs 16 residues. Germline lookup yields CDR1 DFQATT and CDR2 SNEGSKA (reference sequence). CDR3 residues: CSARTGLLGSNQPQYF. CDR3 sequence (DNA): TGCAGTGCCCGTACAGGGTTATTGGGCAGCAATCAGCCCCAGTATTTT.

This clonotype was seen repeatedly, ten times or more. As DNA, the CDR3 is TGTGCCAGCAGCTTAAGGGGACTCAGTAGCACAGATACGCAGTATTTT. Its protein product is CASSLRGLSSTDTQYF. This chain joins TRBV7-2 and TRBJ2-3, with TRBD2 as a possible D gene (6 bases). Trimming cost V 2 bases and J 0 bases, with 12 bases left between them. The CDR3 covers 16 residues. Germline V lookup: CDR1 SGHTA, CDR2 FQGNSA.

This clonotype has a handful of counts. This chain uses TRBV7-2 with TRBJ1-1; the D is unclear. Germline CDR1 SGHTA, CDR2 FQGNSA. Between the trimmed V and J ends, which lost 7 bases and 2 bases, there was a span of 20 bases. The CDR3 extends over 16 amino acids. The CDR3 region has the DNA TGTGCCAGCACACGACGAAGTGGAGTCATTAACACTGAAGCTTTCTTT. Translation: CASTRRSGVINTEAFF.

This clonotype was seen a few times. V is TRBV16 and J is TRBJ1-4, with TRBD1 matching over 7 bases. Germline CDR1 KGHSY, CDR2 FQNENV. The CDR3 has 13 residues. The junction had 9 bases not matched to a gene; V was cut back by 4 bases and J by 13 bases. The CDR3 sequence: CASSRRQTGILFF. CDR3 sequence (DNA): TGTGCCAGCAGCCGAAGACAGACAGGGATACTGTTTTTT.

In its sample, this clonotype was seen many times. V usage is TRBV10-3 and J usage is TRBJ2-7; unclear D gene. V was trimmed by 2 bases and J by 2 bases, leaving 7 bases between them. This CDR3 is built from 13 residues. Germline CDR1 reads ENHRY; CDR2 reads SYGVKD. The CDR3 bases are TGTGCCATCAGTGAGACTAATACCTACGAGCAGTACTTC. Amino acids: CAISETNTYEQYF.

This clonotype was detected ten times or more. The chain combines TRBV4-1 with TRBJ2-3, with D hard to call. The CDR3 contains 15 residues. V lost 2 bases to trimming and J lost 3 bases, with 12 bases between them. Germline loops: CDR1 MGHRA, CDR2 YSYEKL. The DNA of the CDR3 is TGCGCCAGCAGCCAAATTGGCCTAGGAACAGATACGCAGTATTTT. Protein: CASSQIGLGTDTQYF.

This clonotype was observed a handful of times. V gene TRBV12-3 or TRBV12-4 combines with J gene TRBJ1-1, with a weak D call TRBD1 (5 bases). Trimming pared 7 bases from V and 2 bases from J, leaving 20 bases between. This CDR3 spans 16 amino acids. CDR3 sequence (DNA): TGTGCCAGCATCAAAACGGGACTCGGGGGTAACACTGAAGCTTTCTTT. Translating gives CASIKTGLGGNTEAFF.

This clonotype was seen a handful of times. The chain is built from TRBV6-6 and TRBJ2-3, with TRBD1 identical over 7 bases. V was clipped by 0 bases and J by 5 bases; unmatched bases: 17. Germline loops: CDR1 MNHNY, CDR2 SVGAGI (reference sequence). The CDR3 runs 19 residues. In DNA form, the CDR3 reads TGTGCCAGCAGTTACTCGTTGGCGCGAATTTGGCAGGGGGAAGATACGCAGTATTTT. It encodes CASSYSLARIWQGEDTQYF.

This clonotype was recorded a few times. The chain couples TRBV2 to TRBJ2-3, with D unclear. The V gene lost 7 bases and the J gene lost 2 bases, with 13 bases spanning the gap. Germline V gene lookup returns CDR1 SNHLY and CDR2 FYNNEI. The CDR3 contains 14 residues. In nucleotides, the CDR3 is TGTGCCAGCAACCCTGACTCCTACACAGATACGCAGTATTTT. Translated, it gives CASNPDSYTDTQYF.

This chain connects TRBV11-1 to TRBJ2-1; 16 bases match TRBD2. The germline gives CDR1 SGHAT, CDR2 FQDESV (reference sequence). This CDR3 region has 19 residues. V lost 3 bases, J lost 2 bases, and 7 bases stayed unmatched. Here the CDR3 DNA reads TGTGCCAGCAGCTTCACCGGGACTAGCGGGGGGGCCGCCTACAATGAGCAGTTCTTC. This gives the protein CASSFTGTSGGAAYNEQFF.

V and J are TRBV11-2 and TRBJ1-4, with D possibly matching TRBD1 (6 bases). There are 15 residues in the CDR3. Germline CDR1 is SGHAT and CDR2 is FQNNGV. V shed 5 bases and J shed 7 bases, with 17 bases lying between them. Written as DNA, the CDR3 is TGTGCCAGCAGCGCCGACAGGCCAGCCCTTGAAAAACTGTTTTTT. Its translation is CASSADRPALEKLFF.

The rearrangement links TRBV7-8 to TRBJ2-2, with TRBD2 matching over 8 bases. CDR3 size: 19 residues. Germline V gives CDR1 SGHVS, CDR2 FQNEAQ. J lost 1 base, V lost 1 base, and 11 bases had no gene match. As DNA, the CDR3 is TGTGCCAGCAGCTTAGTCCAGGCGCCAACTAGCGGGAACACCGGGGAGCTGTTTTTT. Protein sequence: CASSLVQAPTSGNTGELFF.

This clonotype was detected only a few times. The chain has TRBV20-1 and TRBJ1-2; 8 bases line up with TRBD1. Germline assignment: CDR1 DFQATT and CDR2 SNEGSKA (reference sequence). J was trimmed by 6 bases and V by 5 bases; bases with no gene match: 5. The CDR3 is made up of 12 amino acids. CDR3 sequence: CSASQGGNGYTF. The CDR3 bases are TGCAGTGCTTCACAGGGGGGAAATGGCTACACCTTC.

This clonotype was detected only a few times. The CDR3: CASSQERGGDTQYF. As DNA, the CDR3 is TGTGCCAGCAGCCAAGAAAGAGGGGGAGATACGCAGTATTTT. The V gene is TRBV4-2, the J gene TRBJ2-3, with D possibly matching TRBD1 (6 bases). The germline V and J ends were trimmed by 0 bases and 5 bases, with 9 bases remaining between them. The CDR3 totals 14 residues. The germline V gene has CDR1 LGHNA and CDR2 YNFKEQ.

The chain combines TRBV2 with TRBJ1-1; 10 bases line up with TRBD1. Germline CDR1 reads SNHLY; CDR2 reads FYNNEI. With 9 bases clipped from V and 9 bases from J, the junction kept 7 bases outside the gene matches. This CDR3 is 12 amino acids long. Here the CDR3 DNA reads TGTGCCAGTAGCCGGGACAGGGGCAAAGCTTTCTTT. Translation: CASSRDRGKAFF.

CDR3 bases: TGTGCCAGCAGCCAAGACGCACTAGGCTACGAGCAGTACTTC. Protein product: CASSQDALGYEQYF. The chain uses TRBV3-1 and TRBJ2-7, with D perhaps matching TRBD2 (5 bases). This CDR3 has 14 amino acids. Germline loops: CDR1 LGHDT, CDR2 YNNKEL (reference sequence). Trimming cost V 0 bases and J 3 bases, with 9 bases left between them.

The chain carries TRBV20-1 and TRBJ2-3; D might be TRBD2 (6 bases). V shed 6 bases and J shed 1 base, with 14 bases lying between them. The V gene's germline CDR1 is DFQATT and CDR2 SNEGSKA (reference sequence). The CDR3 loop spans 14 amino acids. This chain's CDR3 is CSASRGIGTDTQYF. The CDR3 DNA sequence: TGCAGTGCGAGCCGGGGGATAGGCACAGATACGCAGTATTTT.

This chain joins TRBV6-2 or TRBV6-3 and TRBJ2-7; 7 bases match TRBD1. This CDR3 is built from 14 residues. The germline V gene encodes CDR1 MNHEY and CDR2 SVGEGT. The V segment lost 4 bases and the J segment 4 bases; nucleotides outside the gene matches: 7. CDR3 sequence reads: CASSLQGIGYEQYF. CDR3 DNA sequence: TGTGCCAGCAGTTTACAGGGGATTGGGTACGAGCAGTACTTC.

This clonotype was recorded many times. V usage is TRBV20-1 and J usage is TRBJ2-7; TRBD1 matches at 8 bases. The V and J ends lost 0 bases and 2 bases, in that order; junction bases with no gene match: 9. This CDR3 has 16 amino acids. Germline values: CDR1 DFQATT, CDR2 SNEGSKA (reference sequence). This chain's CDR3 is CSARDIIAGGTYEQYF. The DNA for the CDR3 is TGCAGTGCTAGAGATATCATTGCAGGGGGCACCTACGAGCAGTACTTC.

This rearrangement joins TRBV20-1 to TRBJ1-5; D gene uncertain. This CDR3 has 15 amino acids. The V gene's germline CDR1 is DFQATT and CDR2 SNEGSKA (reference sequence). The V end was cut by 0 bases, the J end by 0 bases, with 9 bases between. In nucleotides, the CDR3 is TGCAGTGCTAGAGATAACCCGACTAGCAATCAGCCCCAGCATTTT. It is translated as CSARDNPTSNQPQHF.

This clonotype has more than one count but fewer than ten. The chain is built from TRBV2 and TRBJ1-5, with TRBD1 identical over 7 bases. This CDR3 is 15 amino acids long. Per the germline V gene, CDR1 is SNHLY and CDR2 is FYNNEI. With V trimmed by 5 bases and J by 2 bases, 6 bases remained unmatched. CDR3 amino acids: CASSLQGTRNQPQHF. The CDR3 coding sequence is TGTGCCAGCAGTCTACAGGGGACCCGCAATCAGCCCCAGCATTTT. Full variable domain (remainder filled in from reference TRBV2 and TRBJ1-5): EPEVTQTPSHQVTQMGQEVILRCVPISNHLYFYWYRQILGQKVEFLVSFYNNEISEKSEIFDDQFSVERPDGSNFTLKIRSTKLEDSAMYFCASSLQGTRNQPQHFGDGTRLSIL.

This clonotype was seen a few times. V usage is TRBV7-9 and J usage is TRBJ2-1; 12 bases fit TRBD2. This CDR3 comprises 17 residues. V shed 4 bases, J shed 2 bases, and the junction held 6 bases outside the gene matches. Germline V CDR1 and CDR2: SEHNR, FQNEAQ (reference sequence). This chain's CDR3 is CASSSSSGGDPYNEQFF. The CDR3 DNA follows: TGTGCCAGCAGCTCATCTAGCGGGGGGGACCCCTACAATGAGCAGTTCTTC.

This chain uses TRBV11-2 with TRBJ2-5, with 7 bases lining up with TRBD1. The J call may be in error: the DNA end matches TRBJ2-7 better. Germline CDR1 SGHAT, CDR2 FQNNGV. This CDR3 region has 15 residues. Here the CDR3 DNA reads TGTGCCAGCAGCCCGCAGCCGGGACAGACAATCGAGCAGTACTTC. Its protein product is CASSPQPGQTIEQYF.

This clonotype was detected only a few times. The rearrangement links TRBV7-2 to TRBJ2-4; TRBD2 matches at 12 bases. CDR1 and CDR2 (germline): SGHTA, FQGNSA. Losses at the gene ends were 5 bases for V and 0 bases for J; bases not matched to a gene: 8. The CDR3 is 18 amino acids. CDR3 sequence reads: CASSMTSGGTLAKNIQYF. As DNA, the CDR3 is TGTGCCAGCAGCATGACTAGCGGGGGAACATTAGCCAAAAACATTCAGTACTTC.

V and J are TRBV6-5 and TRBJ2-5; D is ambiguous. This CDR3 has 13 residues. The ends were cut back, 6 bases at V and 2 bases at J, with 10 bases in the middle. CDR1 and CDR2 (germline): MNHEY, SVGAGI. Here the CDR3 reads CASRVETQETQYF. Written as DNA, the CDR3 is TGTGCCAGCAGGGTTGAGACACAAGAGACCCAGTACTTC.